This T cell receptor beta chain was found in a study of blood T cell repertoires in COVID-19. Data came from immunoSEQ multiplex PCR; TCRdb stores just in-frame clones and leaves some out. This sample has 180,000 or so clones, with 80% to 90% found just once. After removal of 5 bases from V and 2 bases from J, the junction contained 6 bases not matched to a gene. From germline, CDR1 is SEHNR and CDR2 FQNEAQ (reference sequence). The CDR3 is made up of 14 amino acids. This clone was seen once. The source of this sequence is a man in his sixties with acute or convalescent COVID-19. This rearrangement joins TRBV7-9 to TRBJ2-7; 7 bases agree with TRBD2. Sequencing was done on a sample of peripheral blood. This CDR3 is CASSASGLTYEQYF. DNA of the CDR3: TGTGCCAGCAGCGCTAGCGGATTGACCTACGAGCAGTACTTC.